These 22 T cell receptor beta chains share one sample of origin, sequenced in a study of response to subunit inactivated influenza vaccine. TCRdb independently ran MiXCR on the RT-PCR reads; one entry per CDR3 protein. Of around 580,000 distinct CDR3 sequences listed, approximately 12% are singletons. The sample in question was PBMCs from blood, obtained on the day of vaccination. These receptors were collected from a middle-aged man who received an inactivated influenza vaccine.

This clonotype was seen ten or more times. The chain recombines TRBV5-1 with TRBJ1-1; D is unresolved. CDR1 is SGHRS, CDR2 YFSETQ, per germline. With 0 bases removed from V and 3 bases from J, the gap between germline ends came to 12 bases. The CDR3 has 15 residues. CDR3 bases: TGCGCCAGCAGCTTGGAGTTTGAGGGATACACTGAAGCTTTCTTT. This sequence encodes CASSLEFEGYTEAFF.

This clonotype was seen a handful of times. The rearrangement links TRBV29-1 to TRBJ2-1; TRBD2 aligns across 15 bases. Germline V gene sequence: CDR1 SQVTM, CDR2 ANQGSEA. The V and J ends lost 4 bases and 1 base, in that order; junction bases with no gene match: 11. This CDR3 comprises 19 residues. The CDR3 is CSVVTLGLAGGPSYNEQFF. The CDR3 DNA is TGCAGCGTTGTAACACTAGGACTAGCGGGGGGGCCATCCTACAATGAGCAGTTCTTC.

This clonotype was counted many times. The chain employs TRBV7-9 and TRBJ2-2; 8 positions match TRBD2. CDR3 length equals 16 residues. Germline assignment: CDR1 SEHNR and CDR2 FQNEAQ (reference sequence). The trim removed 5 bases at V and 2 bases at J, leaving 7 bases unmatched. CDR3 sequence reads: CASSPTSGLNTGELFF. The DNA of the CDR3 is TGTGCCAGCAGCCCAACTAGCGGCCTCAACACCGGGGAGCTGTTTTTT.

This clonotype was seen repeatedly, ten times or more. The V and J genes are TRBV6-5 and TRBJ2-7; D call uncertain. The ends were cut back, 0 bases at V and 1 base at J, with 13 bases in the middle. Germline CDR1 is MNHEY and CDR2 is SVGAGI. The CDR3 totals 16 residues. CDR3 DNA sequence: TGTGCCAGCAGTTACTCGTTTTTGCGACCGTCCTACGAGCAGTACTTC. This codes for CASSYSFLRPSYEQYF.

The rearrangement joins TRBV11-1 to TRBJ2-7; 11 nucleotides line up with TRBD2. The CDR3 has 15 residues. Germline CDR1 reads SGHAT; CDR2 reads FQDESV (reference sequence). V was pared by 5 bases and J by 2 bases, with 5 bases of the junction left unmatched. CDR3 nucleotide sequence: TGTGCCAGCAGCGCGGGACTAGCGGCTACCTACGAGCAGTACTTC. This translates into CASSAGLAATYEQYF.

Here the CDR3 DNA reads TGTGCCAGCAGTCCTTCAGAGCTAGCCAAAAACATTCAGTACTTC. Translation gives CASSPSELAKNIQYF. The chain combines TRBV6-2 or TRBV6-3 with TRBJ2-4, with unresolved D. V gave up 5 bases and J gave up 0 bases, with 11 bases separating them. This CDR3 has 15 amino acids. Germline CDR1 reads MNHEY; CDR2 reads SVGEGT.

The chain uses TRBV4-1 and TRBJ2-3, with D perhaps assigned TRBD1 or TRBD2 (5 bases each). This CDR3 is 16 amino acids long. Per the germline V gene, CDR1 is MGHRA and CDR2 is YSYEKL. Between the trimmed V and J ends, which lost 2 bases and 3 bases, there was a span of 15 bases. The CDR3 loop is CASSQTDWGWTDTQYF. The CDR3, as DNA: TGCGCCAGCAGCCAAACCGACTGGGGGTGGACAGATACGCAGTATTTT.

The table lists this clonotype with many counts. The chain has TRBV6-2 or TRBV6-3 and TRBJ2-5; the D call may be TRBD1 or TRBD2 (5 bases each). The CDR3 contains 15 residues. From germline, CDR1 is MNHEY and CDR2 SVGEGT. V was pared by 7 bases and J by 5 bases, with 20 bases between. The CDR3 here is CASIDAGRVEETQYF. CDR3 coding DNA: TGTGCCAGCATCGACGCGGGCAGGGTCGAGGAGACCCAGTACTTC.

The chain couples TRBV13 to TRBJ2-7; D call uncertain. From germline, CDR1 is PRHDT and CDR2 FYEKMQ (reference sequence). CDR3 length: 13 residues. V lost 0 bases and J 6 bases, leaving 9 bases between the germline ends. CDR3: CASSLGLRLEQYF. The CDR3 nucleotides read TGTGCCAGCAGCTTAGGACTGCGCCTCGAGCAGTACTTC.

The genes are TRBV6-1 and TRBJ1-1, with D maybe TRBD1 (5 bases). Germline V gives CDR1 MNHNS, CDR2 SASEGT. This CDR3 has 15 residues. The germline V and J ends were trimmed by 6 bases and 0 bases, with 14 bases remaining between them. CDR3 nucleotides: TGTGCCAGCAGCCCTCTGGGGCAGTTGAACACTGAAGCTTTCTTT. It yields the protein CASSPLGQLNTEAFF.

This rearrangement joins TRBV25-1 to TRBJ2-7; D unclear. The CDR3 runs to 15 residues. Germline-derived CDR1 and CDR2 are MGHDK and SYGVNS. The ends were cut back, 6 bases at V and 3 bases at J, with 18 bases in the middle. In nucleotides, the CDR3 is TGTGCCAGCAGCCGTCAGGCTGGGCTGGGCTACGAGCAGTACTTC. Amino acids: CASSRQAGLGYEQYF.

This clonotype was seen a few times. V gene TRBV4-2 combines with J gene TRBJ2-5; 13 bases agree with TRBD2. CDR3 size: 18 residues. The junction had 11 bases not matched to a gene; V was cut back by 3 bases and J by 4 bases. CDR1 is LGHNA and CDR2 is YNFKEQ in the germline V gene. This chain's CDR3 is CASSHPTAGLAGVETQYF. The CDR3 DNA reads TGTGCCAGCAGCCACCCAACCGCCGGACTAGCGGGAGTAGAGACCCAGTACTTC.

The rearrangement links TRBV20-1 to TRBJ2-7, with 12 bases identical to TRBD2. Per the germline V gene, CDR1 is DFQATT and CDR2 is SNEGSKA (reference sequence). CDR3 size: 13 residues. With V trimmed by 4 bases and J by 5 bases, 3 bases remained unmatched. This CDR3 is CSATSGRVDEQYF. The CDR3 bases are TGCAGTGCTACTAGCGGGAGGGTCGACGAGCAGTACTTC.

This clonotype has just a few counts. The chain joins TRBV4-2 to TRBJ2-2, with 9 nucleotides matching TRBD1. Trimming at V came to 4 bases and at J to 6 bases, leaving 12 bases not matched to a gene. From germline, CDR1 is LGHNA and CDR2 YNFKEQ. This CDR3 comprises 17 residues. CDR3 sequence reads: CASSPQQDRGRAGELFF. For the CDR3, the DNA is TGTGCCAGCAGCCCCCAACAGGACAGGGGACGCGCCGGGGAGCTGTTTTTT.

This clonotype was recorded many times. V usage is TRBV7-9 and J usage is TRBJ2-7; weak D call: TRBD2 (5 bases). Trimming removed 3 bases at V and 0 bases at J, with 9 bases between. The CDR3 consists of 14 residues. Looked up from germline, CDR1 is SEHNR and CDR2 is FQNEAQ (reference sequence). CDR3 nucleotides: TGTGCCAGCAGCTTGCAGGCGGGCTCCTACGAGCAGTACTTC. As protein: CASSLQAGSYEQYF.

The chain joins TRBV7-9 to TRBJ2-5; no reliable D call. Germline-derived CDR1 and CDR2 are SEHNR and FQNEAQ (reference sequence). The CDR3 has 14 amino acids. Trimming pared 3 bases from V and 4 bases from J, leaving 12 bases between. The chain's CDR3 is CASSFPTPPETQYF. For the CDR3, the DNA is TGTGCCAGCAGCTTCCCAACCCCCCCAGAGACCCAGTACTTC.

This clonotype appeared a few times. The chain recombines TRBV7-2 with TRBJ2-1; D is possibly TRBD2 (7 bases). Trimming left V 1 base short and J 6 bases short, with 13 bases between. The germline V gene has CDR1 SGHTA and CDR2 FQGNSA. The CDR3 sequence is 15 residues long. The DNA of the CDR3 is TGTGCCAGCAGCTTAGTGGGGGGGGCTATCAATGAGCAGTTCTTC. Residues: CASSLVGGAINEQFF.

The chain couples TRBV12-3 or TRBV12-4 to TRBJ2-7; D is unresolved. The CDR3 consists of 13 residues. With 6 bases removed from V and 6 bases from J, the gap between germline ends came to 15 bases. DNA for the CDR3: TGTGCCAGCAGACCCTATTTAACGCGCGAGCAGTACTTC. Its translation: CASRPYLTREQYF.

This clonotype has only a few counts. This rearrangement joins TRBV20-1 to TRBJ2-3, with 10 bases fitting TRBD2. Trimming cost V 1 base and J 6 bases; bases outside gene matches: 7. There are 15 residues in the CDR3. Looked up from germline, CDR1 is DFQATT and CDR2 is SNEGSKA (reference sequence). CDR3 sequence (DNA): TGCAGTGCTAGAGGCCCTAGCGGGAGAAGTGATACGCAGTATTTT. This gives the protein CSARGPSGRSDTQYF.

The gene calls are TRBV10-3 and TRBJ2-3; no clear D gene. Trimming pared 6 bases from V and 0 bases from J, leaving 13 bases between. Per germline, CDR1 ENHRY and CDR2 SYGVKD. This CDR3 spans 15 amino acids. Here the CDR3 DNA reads TGTGCCATCAGCGACATCGGCGCTAGCACAGATACGCAGTATTTT. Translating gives CAISDIGASTDTQYF.

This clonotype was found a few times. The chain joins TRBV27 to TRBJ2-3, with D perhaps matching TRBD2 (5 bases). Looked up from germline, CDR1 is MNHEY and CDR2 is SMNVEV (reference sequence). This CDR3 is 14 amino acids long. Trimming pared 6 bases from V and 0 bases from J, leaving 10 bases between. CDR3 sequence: CASSPWTSTDTQYF. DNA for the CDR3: TGTGCCAGCAGCCCTTGGACTAGCACAGATACGCAGTATTTT.

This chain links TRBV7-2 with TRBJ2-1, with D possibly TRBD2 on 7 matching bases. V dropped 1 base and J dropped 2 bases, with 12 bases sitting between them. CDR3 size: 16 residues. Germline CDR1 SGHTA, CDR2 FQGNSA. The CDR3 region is CASSLEGGGPYNEQFF. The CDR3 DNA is TGTGCCAGCAGCTTAGAGGGCGGGGGCCCCTACAATGAGCAGTTCTTC.